These 14 T cell receptor beta chains were sequenced from one sample in a study of blood T cell repertoires in COVID-19. Assay: immunoSEQ multiplex PCR; the TCRdb copy retains only in-frame clones and omits some. The data hold some 150,000 clones, with approximately 83% observed a single time. Material: peripheral blood. Every receptor here comes from a human donor with acute or convalescent COVID-19. The donor label of this sample is uncertain.

This chain uses TRBV6-4 with TRBJ1-4; TRBD1 matches 8 bases. The trim removed 8 bases at V and 8 bases at J, leaving 16 bases unmatched. The CDR3 contains 16 residues. Germline CDR1 reads MRHNA; CDR2 reads SNTAGT. CDR3 in DNA: TGTGCCAGCCGGCCGGGGACAGGAGGTTTAGGGGAAAAACTGTTTTTT. Amino acids: CASRPGTGGLGEKLFF.

The rearrangement links TRBV6-5 to TRBJ2-5; TRBD1 agrees at 9 bases. Germline V gives CDR1 MNHEY, CDR2 SVGAGI. Losses at the gene ends were 7 bases for V and 1 base for J; bases not matched to a gene: 7. There are 15 residues in the CDR3. CDR3 sequence (DNA): TGTGCCAGCACCATGACAGGGGGTAGCCAAGAGACCCAGTACTTC. Translation gives CASTMTGGSQETQYF.

The rearrangement links TRBV2 to TRBJ2-7; 8 bases line up with TRBD2. From germline, CDR1 is SNHLY and CDR2 FYNNEI. V was pared by 3 bases and J by 2 bases, with 6 bases of the junction left unmatched. The CDR3 consists of 15 residues. CDR3 coding DNA: TGTGCCAGCAGTGACCCCCCGACTAGCGCCTACGAGCAGTACTTC. This sequence encodes CASSDPPTSAYEQYF.

The chain recombines TRBV3-1 (or the pseudogene TRBV3-2) with TRBJ2-3, with 7 bases that match TRBD2. Trimming at V came to 3 bases and at J to 3 bases, leaving 12 bases not matched to a gene. Germline V gene sequence: CDR1 LGHDT, CDR2 YNNKEL (reference sequence). The CDR3 has 17 amino acids. Here the CDR3 DNA reads TGTGCCAGCAGCCATCGAAGGGGCCTAGCGGATACAGATACGCAGTATTTT. It specifies CASSHRRGLADTDTQYF.

This clone has at least ten counts. The chain links TRBV2 to TRBJ1-2; tentative D call: TRBD1 (6 bases). The CDR3 has 13 amino acids. The V gene lost 3 bases and the J gene lost 6 bases, with 11 bases spanning the gap. Looked up from germline, CDR1 is SNHLY and CDR2 is FYNNEI. The CDR3: CASSDRRGNGYTF. CDR3 DNA: TGTGCCAGCAGTGATCGCAGGGGCAATGGCTACACCTTC.

V is TRBV12-5 and J is TRBJ1-1; 7 positions agree with TRBD1. The CDR3 length is 14 residues. The germline CDR1 and CDR2 sequences are LGHNT and FRNRAP. V lost 5 bases to trimming and J lost 4 bases; unmatched junction nucleotides: 7. The CDR3 sequence is CASGRGQSGTEAFF. For the CDR3, the DNA is TGTGCTAGTGGTCGGGGACAGTCGGGCACTGAAGCTTTCTTT.

This clone occurred a few times. The gene calls are TRBV19 and TRBJ1-6; 7 bases fit TRBD1. Trimming removed 4 bases from V and 0 bases from J; junction bases left unmatched: 6. Germline CDR1 LNHDA, CDR2 SQIVND (reference sequence). The CDR3 has 17 amino acids. CDR3 amino acids: CASSKGRGSSYNSPLHF. CDR3 DNA: TGTGCCAGTAGTAAAGGCAGGGGGAGCTCCTATAATTCACCCCTCCACTTT.

This clone was recorded a few times. V is TRBV2 and J is TRBJ2-6; 10 bases match TRBD1. V lost 3 bases, J lost 2 bases, and 4 bases stayed unmatched. CDR1 is SNHLY and CDR2 is FYNNEI in the germline V gene. The CDR3 is 17 residues long. The CDR3 DNA sequence: TGTGCCAGCAGTGAGACAGGGGGCAATACTGGGGCCAACGTCCTGACTTTC. It codes for CASSETGGNTGANVLTF.

The chain employs TRBV7-3 and TRBJ2-6, with D unclear. CDR1 is SGHTA and CDR2 is FQGTGA in the germline V gene. This CDR3 has 19 amino acids. Trimming pared 1 base from V and 3 bases from J, leaving 19 bases between. The CDR3 DNA is TGTGCCAGCAGCTTAAAAGCGCGCCTGGTGGAAGGTGGGGCCAACGTCCTGACTTTC. Protein sequence: CASSLKARLVEGGANVLTF.

The V call is TRBV18, the J call TRBJ1-3; 7 nucleotides line up with TRBD1. With V trimmed by 3 bases and J by 3 bases, 5 bases remained unmatched. The germline CDR1 and CDR2 sequences are KGHSH and LQKENI. The CDR3 loop spans 15 amino acids. CDR3: CASSPARGLGNTIYF. In DNA form, the CDR3 reads TGTGCCAGCTCACCCGCGAGGGGGCTTGGAAACACCATATATTTT.

The chain uses TRBV5-1 and TRBJ2-5, with 8 bases aligning to TRBD2. V lost 1 base, J lost 5 bases, and 7 bases stayed unmatched. The CDR3 contains 15 residues. CDR1 is SGHRS, CDR2 YFSETQ, per germline. CDR3 sequence: CASSLTSTGGETQYF. The CDR3 DNA sequence: TGCGCCAGCAGCTTGACTAGCACGGGAGGGGAGACCCAGTACTTC. The full variable domain, its missing parts supplied by reference TRBV5-1 and TRBJ2-5, is KAGVTQTPRYLIKTRGQQVTLSCSPISGHRSVSWYQQTPGQGLQFLFEYFSETQRNKGNFPGRFSGRQFSNSRSEMNVSTLELGDSALYLCASSLTSTGGETQYFGPGTRLLVL.

A single count supports this clone. The chain carries TRBV5-6 and TRBJ1-1, with 9 bases matching TRBD1. With V trimmed by 1 base and J by 4 bases, 8 bases remained unmatched. The CDR3 has 16 residues. The germline gives CDR1 SGHDT, CDR2 YYEEEE. CDR3 DNA: TGTGCCAGCAGCTTGACCGGGGGACAGGGACCCACTGAAGCTTTCTTT. Translated: CASSLTGGQGPTEAFF.

V usage is TRBV7-3 and J usage is TRBJ1-5; D is undetermined. CDR3 size: 13 residues. With 0 bases removed from V and 5 bases from J, the gap between germline ends came to 5 bases. The germline V gene has CDR1 SGHTA and CDR2 FQGTGA. In DNA, the CDR3 is TGTGCCAGCAGCTTAACGAGGGATCAGCCCCAGCATTTT. It specifies CASSLTRDQPQHF.

The chain recombines TRBV28 with TRBJ1-5, with TRBD1 matching over 8 bases. The CDR3 length is 14 residues. Germline assignment: CDR1 MDHEN and CDR2 SYDVKM. The CDR3 sequence is CAARQGKFGQPQHF. The CDR3 DNA follows: TGTGCTGCCCGACAGGGGAAGTTTGGTCAGCCCCAGCATTTT.